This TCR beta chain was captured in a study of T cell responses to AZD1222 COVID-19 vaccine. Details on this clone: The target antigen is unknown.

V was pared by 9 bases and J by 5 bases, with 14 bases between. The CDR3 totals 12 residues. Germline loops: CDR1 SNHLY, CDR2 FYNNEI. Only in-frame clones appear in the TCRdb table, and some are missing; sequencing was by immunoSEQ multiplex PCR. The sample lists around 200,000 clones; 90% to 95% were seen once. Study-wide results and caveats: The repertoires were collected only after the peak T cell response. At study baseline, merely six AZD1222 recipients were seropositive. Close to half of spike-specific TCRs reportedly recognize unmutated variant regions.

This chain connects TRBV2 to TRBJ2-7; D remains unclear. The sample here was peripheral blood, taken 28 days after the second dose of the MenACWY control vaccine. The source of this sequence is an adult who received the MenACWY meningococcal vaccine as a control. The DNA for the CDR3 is TGTGCCAGGTCTAAAAATGGGAACGAGCAGTACTTC. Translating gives CARSKNGNEQYF.